This TCR beta chain was identified in a study of blood T cell repertoires in COVID-19. Study-level information: The study drew acute and convalescent COVID-19 samples from the United States, Italy and Spain. T cells, B-cell-depleted T cells, or PBMCs supplied cDNA or gDNA.

CDR3 length: 16 amino acids. Deletions cut 0 bases from V and 8 bases from J, with 19 bases between. Per the germline V gene, CDR1 is MNHEY and CDR2 is SVGAGI. Libraries were prepared by immunoSEQ multiplex PCR; TCRdb keeps only in-frame clonotypes and omits some of them. Of about 190,000 clones in the sample, 70% to 80% were seen once. This receptor was taken from a man over 45 who had recovered from COVID-19. The sample taken for sequencing was peripheral blood. The chain couples TRBV6-5 to TRBJ1-2; D possibly corresponds to TRBD1 (5 bases). CDR3 residues: CASSYSRGRAGGGYTF. As DNA, the CDR3 is TGTGCCAGCAGTTACTCACGAGGCAGGGCAGGTGGCGGCTACACCTTC.